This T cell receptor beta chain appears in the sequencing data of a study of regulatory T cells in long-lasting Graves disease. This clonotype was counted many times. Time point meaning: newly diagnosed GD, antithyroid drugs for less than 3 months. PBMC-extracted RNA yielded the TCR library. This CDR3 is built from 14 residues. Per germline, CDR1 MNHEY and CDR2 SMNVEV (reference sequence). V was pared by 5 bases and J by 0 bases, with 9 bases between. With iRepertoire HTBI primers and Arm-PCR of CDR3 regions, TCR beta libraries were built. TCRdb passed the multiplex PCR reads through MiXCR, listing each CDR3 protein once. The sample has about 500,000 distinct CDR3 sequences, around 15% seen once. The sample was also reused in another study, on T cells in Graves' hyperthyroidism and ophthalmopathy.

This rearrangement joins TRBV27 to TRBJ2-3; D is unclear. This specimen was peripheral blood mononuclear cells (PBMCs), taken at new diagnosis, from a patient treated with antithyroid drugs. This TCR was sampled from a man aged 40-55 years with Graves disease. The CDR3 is CASSTPTSTDTQYF. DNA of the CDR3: TGTGCCAGCAGTACCCCGACTAGCACAGATACGCAGTATTTT.